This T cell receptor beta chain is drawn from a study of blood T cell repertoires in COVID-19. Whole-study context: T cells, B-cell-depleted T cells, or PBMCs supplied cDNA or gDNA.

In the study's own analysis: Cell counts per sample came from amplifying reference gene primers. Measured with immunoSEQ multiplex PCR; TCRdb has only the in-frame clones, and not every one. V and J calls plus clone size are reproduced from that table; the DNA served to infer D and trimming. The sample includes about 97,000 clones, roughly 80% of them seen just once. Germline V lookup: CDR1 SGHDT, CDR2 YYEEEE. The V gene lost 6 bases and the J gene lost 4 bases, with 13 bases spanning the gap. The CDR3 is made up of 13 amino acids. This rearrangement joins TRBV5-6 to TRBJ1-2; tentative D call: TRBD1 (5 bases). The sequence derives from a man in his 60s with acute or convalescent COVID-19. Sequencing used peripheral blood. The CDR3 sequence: CASTPRGGYGYTF. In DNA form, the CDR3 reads TGTGCCAGCACACCAAGGGGAGGCTATGGCTACACCTTC. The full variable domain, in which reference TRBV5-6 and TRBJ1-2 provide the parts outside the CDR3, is DAGVTQSPTHLIKTRGQQVTLRCSPKSGHDTVSWYQQALGQGPQFIFQYYEEEERQRGNFPDRFSGHQFPNYSSELNVNALLLGDSALYLCASTPRGGYGYTFGSGTRLTVV.